Listed below are T cell receptor beta chains from one sample, sequenced in a study of CD8+CD57+ T cells in acquired aplastic anemia. Via MiXCR, TCRdb re-called the reads, giving one row per CDR3 protein. This sample has about 220,000 distinct CDR3 sequences, with approximately 35% found just once. Sequencing was carried out using sorted CD4+, CD8+, or CD8+CD57+ T cells (not recorded which) from PBMCs. The source of these receptors is a human donor in good health, serving as a control. Each CDR3 is given with its conserved first and last residue. The D gene is left open where the match is weak. Size is stated for part of the rows, as once, few or many counts, or as a class when the clone is expanded.

J: TRBJ1-1; V: TRBV7-2; D: .; size: many; DNA: TGTGCCAGCAGCGAAGACAGGATGAACACTGAAGCTTTCTTT; CDR3: CASSEDRMNTEAFF
J: TRBJ1-2; V: TRBV2; D: .; size: many; DNA: TGTGCCCGGCGGTGGGGGGGTACCCAAGATGGCTACACCTTC; CDR3: CARRWGGTQDGYTF
J: TRBJ1-4; V: TRBV6-5; D: .; size: .; DNA: TGTGCCAGCAGTTACTCGATTCCCGGGCGAAGAGAAAAACTGTTTTTT; CDR3: CASSYSIPGRREKLFF
J: TRBJ2-1; V: TRBV24-1; D: .; size: many; DNA: TGTGCCACCAGTGAGCGGTTCGCCGGACTTGATAATGAGCAGTTCTTC; CDR3: CATSERFAGLDNEQFF
J: TRBJ2-7; V: TRBV7-9; D: TRBD2; size: .; DNA: TGTGCCAGCAGCCAAAATGGGACTAGCGGGGCCTCCTACGAGCAGTACTTC; CDR3: CASSQNGTSGASYEQYF
J: TRBJ1-2; V: TRBV30; D: TRBD1; size: .; DNA: TGTGCCTGGAGTGAGGGGGCCGGCTACACCTTC; CDR3: CAWSEGAGYTF
J: TRBJ2-2; V: TRBV20-1; D: TRBD1; size: many; DNA: TGCAGTGCGAGAGCCCAGGGGGCCGGAACCGGGGAGCTGTTTTTT; CDR3: CSARAQGAGTGELFF
J: TRBJ1-4; V: TRBV5-4; D: .; size: .; DNA: TGTGCCAGCAGCGGAGGACCAGGAGAGGAAAAACTGTTTTTT; CDR3: CASSGGPGEEKLFF
J: TRBJ2-2; V: TRBV2; D: TRBD2; size: many; DNA: TGTGCCAGCAGTTGGGGGGGGGCGAACACCGGGGAGCTGTTTTTT; CDR3: CASSWGGANTGELFF
J: TRBJ1-3; V: TRBV30; D: TRBD1; size: few; DNA: TGTGCCCGGAGTCGATCGGCAATGACAGGGCTGGACACCATATATTTT; CDR3: CARSRSAMTGLDTIYF
J: TRBJ2-7; V: TRBV9; D: TRBD2; size: many; DNA: TGTGCCAGCAGCGTAGATTACGGGGGGACCTACGAGCAGTACTTC; CDR3: CASSVDYGGTYEQYF
J: TRBJ1-1; V: TRBV5-1; D: .; size: many; DNA: TGCGCCAGCAGCCAACCTGAGGGCCCCGCTTTCTTT; CDR3: CASSQPEGPAFF
J: TRBJ2-5; V: TRBV6-1; D: .; size: many; DNA: TGTGCCAGCAGGGTCTTCCAAGAGACCCAGTACTTC; CDR3: CASRVFQETQYF
J: TRBJ1-1; V: TRBV20-1; D: .; size: .; DNA: TGCAGTGCCAGCGACAGACTGAACACTGCAGCTTTCTTT; CDR3: CSASDRLNTAAFF
J: TRBJ1-2; V: TRBV29-1; D: .; size: .; DNA: TGCAGCGTTGGCACGTCGGGGGCGACTGGCTACACCTTC; CDR3: CSVGTSGATGYTF
J: TRBJ2-2; V: TRBV9; D: .; size: .; DNA: TGTGCCAGCAGCGTCCCTACCGGGGAGCTGTTTTTT; CDR3: CASSVPTGELFF
J: TRBJ2-7; V: TRBV7-9; D: TRBD2; size: many; DNA: TGTGCCAGCAGCTTGTGGGGACTAAACTACGAGCAGTACTTC; CDR3: CASSLWGLNYEQYF
J: TRBJ2-7; V: TRBV2; D: .; size: .; DNA: TGTGCCAGCAGTACCTTCGACTCCTACGAGCAGTACTTC; CDR3: CASSTFDSYEQYF
J: TRBJ2-5; V: TRBV20-1; D: .; size: .; DNA: TGCGGTGCTAGCACATGTACTAGTGGGACCCAGTACTTC; CDR3: CGASTCTSGTQYF
J: TRBJ2-1; V: TRBV7-3; D: .; size: many; DNA: TGTGCCAGCAGCTATACAGGGTACAATGAGCAGTTCTTC; CDR3: CASSYTGYNEQFF
J: TRBJ1-1; V: TRBV2; D: .; size: many; DNA: TGTGCCAGCAGACTACAGGGGAACACTGAAGCTTTCTTT; CDR3: CASRLQGNTEAFF
J: TRBJ1-6; V: TRBV12-3/TRBV12-4; D: TRBD1; size: many; DNA: TGTGCCAGCAGTTTTGGGACAGGGTTATATAATTCACCCCTCCACTTT; CDR3: CASSFGTGLYNSPLHF
J: TRBJ1-2; V: TRBV25-1; D: TRBD1; size: once; DNA: TGTGCCAGCAGTGAACCCGGGACAGGTGGCTACACCTTC; CDR3: CASSEPGTGGYTF
J: TRBJ1-4; V: TRBV4-1; D: .; size: .; DNA: TGCGCCAGCAGCCAAGTAGGACGGACGATTAATGAAAAACTGTTTTTT; CDR3: CASSQVGRTINEKLFF
J: TRBJ1-2; V: TRBV19; D: .; size: .; DNA: TGTGCCAGTAGTATATCCTGGTTTGCGGGGGATCTCTTTTCTAACTATGGCTACACCTTC; CDR3: CASSISWFAGDLFSNYGYTF
J: TRBJ1-1; V: TRBV19; D: .; size: .; DNA: TGTGCCAGTATCGCGAACGTAAGGAGTACGGGAAACACTGAAGCTTTCTTT; CDR3: CASIANVRSTGNTEAFF
J: TRBJ2-5; V: TRBV11-1; D: TRBD1; size: many; DNA: TGTGCCAGCAGCTTCGAACAGGGGGATCGGGAGACCCAGTACTTC; CDR3: CASSFEQGDRETQYF
J: TRBJ1-4; V: TRBV27; D: TRBD1; size: .; DNA: TGTGCCAGCAGTCGTACCCCCCGGACAGGGTTAGGTGAAAAACTGTTTTTT; CDR3: CASSRTPRTGLGEKLFF
J: TRBJ2-3; V: TRBV11-2; D: TRBD2; size: many; DNA: TGTGCCAGCAGCCCGAGGCGAGGTAGCGGGACAGATACGCAGTATTTT; CDR3: CASSPRRGSGTDTQYF
J: TRBJ1-2; V: TRBV9; D: TRBD1; size: many; DNA: TGTGCCAGCAGCGTCTACCTCGGGACAGGCTATGGCTACACCTTC; CDR3: CASSVYLGTGYGYTF
J: TRBJ1-1; V: TRBV7-2; D: TRBD1; size: many; DNA: TGTGCCAGCAGCACAACAGGGACAGGGAAAGCTTTCTTT; CDR3: CASSTTGTGKAFF
J: TRBJ1-2; V: TRBV20-1; D: .; size: many; DNA: TGCAGTGCTAGTAGTGGCGGCAACTATGGCTACACCTTC; CDR3: CSASSGGNYGYTF
J: TRBJ1-2; V: TRBV12-3/TRBV12-4; D: TRBD1; size: .; DNA: TGTGCCAGCAGGTCCAGGACAGGGCCTTCCGGCTACACCTTC; CDR3: CASRSRTGPSGYTF
J: TRBJ2-1; V: TRBV20-1; D: TRBD2; size: .; DNA: TGCAGTGTTGATAGGACGAGCGGGGGCCTAGGCGAAGCGCAGTTCTTC; CDR3: CSVDRTSGGLGEAQFF
J: TRBJ2-1; V: TRBV7-1; D: TRBD2; size: few; DNA: TGTGCCAGCAGCTCTGGCTACTCTAGCGGGCCATCAAACAATGAGCAGTTCTTC; CDR3: CASSSGYSSGPSNNEQFF